This paragraph covers one T cell receptor beta chain sequence. Under the authors' procedure: Using reference gene primer amplification, nucleated cell counts were estimated. Measured with immunoSEQ multiplex PCR; TCRdb has only the in-frame clones, and not every one. The DNA was the basis for D and trimming; V, J and clone size are from that table. The sample has about 18,000 clones, about 91% seen once; the top ten hold about 5%. The data stem from a study of blood T cell repertoires in COVID-19. On the study more broadly: In each case, the material was cDNA or gDNA derived from T cells, B-cell-depleted T cells, or PBMCs.

Participants came from roughly 24 US areas, aged about 18 to 89 years. Self-reported history from a screening survey and questionnaire set each donor's cohort. This TCR derives from a woman in her 30s who had recovered from COVID-19. Input material: PBMCs or T cells enriched from blood (not recorded which).

The CDR3 region is CASSRVGYEQYF. The CDR3 DNA follows: TGTGCCAGCAGCCGGGTTGGGTACGAGCAGTACTTC. This chain connects TRBV9 to TRBJ2-7; unclear D gene. The CDR3 covers 12 residues. CDR1 is SGDLS, CDR2 YYNGEE, per germline. The V end lost 4 bases, the J end lost 4 bases, and 9 bases lay between the germline ends.